These T cell receptor beta chains were read from a single sample in a study of blood T cell repertoires in COVID-19. The assay was immunoSEQ multiplex PCR, and TCRdb's table has in-frame clones only and misses some. The sample contains around 70,000 clones, over 75% of which appear only once. The sequencing sample was made of peripheral blood. Receptors were obtained from an elderly woman with active or convalescent COVID-19. Both conserved end residues are part of each CDR3. D genes are given only for firm matches. Clone size, where shown, is once, few, many, or a class for clones that have expanded.

TRBD1,TRBV5-1,NA,TRBJ1-2,TGCGCCAGCAGCTTCGGGACAGGGGTAGCGGGAGGCTACACCTTC,CASSFGTGVAGGYTF
NA,TRBV7-2,NA,TRBJ2-7,TGTGCCAGCAGCTTAACTGAATCCTACGAGCAGTACTTC,CASSLTESYEQYF
NA,TRBV4-3,NA,TRBJ2-1,TGCGCCAGCAGCCGAATGCTACGGGAGGAGCAGTTCTTC,CASSRMLREEQFF
NA,TRBV7-9,NA,TRBJ1-1,TGTGCCAGCAGCTTAGAGGGGATCGGGAACACTGAAGCTTTCTTT,CASSLEGIGNTEAFF
NA,TRBV9,once,TRBJ1-6,TGTGCCAGCAGATTGCCATCATCGGTCTCTAATTCACCCCTCCACTTT,CASRLPSSVSNSPLHF
NA,TRBV7-2,NA,TRBJ2-3,TGTGCCAGCAGCTTAGATCGAGGGGAGGCAGATACGCAGTATTTT,CASSLDRGEADTQYF
NA,TRBV19,NA,TRBJ1-5,TGTGCCAGTAGTATAGTGACAGGTAGGACGCCCCAGCATTTT,CASSIVTGRTPQHF
NA,TRBV7-7,few,TRBJ2-2,TGTGCTAGCAGCTTAGACAGGTCAGGGAACACCGGGGAGCTGTTTTTT,CASSLDRSGNTGELFF
TRBD2,TRBV7-3,NA,TRBJ2-4,TGTGCCAGCAGCGAGGGACTAGCGGGGGCGGGAGCCAAAAACATTCAGTACTTC,CASSEGLAGAGAKNIQYF
NA,TRBV5-6,once,TRBJ2-7,TGTGCCAGCAGTTCTATTTACGAGCAGTACTTC,CASSSIYEQYF
TRBD2,TRBV5-6,once,TRBJ2-2,TGTGCCAGCAGCTTGGCCAGTCTAGCGGGGGGCCGGGGCACCGGGGAGCTGTTTTTT,CASSLASLAGGRGTGELFF
NA,TRBV9,NA,TRBJ2-5,TGTGCCAGCAGCGATGGGGACTTCCCGTCGGAGACCCAGTACTTC,CASSDGDFPSETQYF
NA,TRBV19,NA,TRBJ1-2,TGTGCCAGTAGTATTGGGCAGACCCCCTATGGCTACACCTTC,CASSIGQTPYGYTF
TRBD2,TRBV10-2,NA,TRBJ2-3,TGCGCCACCTTAGACCGGGGGGAAGATACGCAGTATTTT,CATLDRGEDTQYF